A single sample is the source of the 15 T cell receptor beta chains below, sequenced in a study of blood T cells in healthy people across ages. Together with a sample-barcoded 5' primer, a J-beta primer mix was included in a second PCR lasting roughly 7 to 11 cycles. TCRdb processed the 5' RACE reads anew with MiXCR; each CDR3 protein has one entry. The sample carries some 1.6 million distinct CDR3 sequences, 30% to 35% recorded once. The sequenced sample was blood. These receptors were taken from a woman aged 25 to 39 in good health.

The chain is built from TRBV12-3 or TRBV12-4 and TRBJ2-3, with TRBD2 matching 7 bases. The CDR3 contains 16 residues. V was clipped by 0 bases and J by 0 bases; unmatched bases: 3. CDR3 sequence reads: CASSLAAGVSTDTQYF. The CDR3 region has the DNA TGTGCCAGCAGTTTAGCCGCGGGAGTGAGCACAGATACGCAGTATTTT.

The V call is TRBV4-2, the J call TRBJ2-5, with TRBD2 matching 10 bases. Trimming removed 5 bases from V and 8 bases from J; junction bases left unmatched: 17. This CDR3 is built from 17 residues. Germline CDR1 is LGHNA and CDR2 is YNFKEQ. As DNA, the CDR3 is TGTGCCAGCAGCTCCCACCCAGCGGGAGGGCGTCAGGATACCCAGTACTTC. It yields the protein CASSSHPAGGRQDTQYF.

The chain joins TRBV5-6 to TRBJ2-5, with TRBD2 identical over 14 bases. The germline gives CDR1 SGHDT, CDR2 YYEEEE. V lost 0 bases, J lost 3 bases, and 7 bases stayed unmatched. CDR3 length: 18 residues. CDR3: CASSLAVLGLAGEETQYF. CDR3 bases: TGTGCCAGCAGCTTGGCCGTCTTGGGACTAGCGGGGGAAGAGACCCAGTACTTC. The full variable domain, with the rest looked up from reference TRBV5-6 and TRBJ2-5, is DAGVTQSPTHLIKTRGQQVTLRCSPKSGHDTVSWYQQALGQGPQFIFQYYEEEERQRGNFPDRFSGHQFPNYSSELNVNALLLGDSALYLCASSLAVLGLAGEETQYFGPGTRLLVL.

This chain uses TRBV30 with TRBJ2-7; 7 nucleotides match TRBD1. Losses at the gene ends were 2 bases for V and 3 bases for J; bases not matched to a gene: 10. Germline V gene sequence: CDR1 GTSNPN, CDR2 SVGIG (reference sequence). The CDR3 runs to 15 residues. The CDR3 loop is CAWSFFDRELYEQYF. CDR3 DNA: TGTGCCTGGAGTTTTTTTGACAGGGAACTCTACGAGCAGTACTTC.

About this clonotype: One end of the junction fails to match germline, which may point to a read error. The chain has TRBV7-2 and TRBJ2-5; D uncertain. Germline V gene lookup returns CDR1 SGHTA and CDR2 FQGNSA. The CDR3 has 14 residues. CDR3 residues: CAGSLDTAGETQYF. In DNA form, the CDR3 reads TGTGCCGGCAGCTTGGATACGGCTGGGGAGACCCAGTACTTC.

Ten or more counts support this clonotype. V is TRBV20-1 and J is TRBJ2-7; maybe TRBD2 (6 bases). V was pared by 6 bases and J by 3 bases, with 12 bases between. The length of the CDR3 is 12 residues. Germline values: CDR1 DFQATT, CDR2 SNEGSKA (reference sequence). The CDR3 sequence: CSASMGGYEQYF. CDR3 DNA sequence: TGCAGTGCCTCCATGGGGGGCTACGAGCAGTACTTC.

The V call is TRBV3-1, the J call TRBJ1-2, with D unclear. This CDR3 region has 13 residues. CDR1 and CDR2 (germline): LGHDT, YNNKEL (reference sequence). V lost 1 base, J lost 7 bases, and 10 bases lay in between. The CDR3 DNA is TGTGCCAGCAGCCAAGGTTCCAGTCGTGGCTACACCTTC. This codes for CASSQGSSRGYTF. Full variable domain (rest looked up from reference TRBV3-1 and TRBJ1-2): DTAVSQTPKYLVTQMGNDKSIKCEQNLGHDTMYWYKQDSKKFLKIMFSYNNKELIINETVPNRFSPKSPDKAHLNLHINSLELGDSAVYFCASSQGSSRGYTFGSGTRLTVV.

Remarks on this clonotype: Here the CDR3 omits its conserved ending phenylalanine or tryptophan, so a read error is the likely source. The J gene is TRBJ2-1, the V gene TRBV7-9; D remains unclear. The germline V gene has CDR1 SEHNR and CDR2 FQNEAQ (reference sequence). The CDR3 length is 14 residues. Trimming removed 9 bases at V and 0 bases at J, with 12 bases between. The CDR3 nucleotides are TGTGCCAGTCTCGCCTTTAACTCCTACAATGAGCAGTTCCTC. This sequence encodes CASLAFNSYNEQFL.

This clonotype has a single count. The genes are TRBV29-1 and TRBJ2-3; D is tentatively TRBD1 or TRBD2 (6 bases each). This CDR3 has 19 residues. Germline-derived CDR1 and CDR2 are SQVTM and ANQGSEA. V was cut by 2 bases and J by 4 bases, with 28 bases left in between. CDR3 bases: TGCAGCGTTGAAATGTATCGGGACACAGAAATCTCTAGCGCAGATACGCAGTATTTT. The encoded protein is CSVEMYRDTEISSADTQYF.

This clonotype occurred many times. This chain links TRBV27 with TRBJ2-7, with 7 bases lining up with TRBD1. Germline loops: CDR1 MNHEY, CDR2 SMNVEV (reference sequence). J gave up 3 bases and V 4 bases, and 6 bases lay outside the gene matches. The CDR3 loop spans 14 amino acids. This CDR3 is CASSSGAGGYEQYF. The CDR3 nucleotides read TGTGCCAGCAGTTCTGGGGCAGGGGGCTACGAGCAGTACTTC.

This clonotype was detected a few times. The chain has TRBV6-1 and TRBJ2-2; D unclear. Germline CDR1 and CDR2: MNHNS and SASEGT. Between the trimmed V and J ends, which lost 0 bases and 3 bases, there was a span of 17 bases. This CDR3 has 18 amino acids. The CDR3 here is CASSEARYGRTDTGELFF. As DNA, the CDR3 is TGTGCCAGCAGTGAAGCGCGGTACGGTCGTACGGACACCGGGGAGCTGTTTTTT.

Here the CDR3 reads CATSRGAGTGAGEQYF. DNA for the CDR3: TGTGCCACCAGCAGAGGGGCCGGGACAGGGGCAGGAGAGCAGTACTTC. The V gene is TRBV15, the J gene TRBJ2-4; 10 bases agree with TRBD1. V shed 1 base and J 13 bases; nucleotides not matched to a gene: 13. This CDR3 has 16 residues. Germline-derived CDR1 and CDR2 are LNHNV and YYDKDF (reference sequence).

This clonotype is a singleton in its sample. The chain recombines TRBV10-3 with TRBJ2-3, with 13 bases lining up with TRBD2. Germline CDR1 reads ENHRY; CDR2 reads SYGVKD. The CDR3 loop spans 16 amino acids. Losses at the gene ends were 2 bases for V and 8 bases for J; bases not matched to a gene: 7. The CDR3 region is CAISEGLAGEGGTQYF. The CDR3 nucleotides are TGTGCCATCAGTGAGGGACTAGCGGGAGAAGGAGGTACGCAGTATTTT.

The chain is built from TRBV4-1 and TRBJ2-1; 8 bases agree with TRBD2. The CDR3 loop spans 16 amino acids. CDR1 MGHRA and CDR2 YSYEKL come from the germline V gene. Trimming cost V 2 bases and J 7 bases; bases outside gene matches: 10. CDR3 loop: CASSQLALAGLNEQFF. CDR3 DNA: TGCGCCAGCAGCCAACTGGCCCTAGCGGGCCTAAATGAGCAGTTCTTC.

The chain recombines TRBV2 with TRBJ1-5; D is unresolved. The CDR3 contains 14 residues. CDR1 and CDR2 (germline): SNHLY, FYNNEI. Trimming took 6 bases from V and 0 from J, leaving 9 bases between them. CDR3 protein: CASRDERSNQPQHF. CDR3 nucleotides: TGTGCCAGCAGGGATGAGCGTAGCAATCAGCCCCAGCATTTT.